This T cell receptor beta chain stems from a study of blood T cell repertoires in COVID-19. Turning to the study itself: The United States, Italy and Spain were the sources of the acute and convalescent COVID-19 samples. Nucleic acid was either cDNA or gDNA, and it came from T cells, B-cell-depleted T cells, or PBMCs.

Source study methods: Amplifying reference gene primers gave estimates of nucleated cell counts. Using immunoSEQ multiplex PCR, the repertoire was profiled, and TCRdb retains in-frame clones only, with some absent. The V and J calls and clone size are taken from that table; D and trimming were inferred from the DNA. The sample includes 110,000 or so clones, 80% to 90% of them seen just once. This clone is a singleton in its sample. Sequencing was done on a sample of peripheral blood. The sequence was collected from a man aged 40-55 years with acute or convalescent COVID-19.

The CDR3 protein is CASSSMTGGPYEQYF. The DNA for the CDR3 is TGTGCCAGCAGTTCGATGACAGGGGGACCCTACGAGCAGTACTTC. The J gene is TRBJ2-7, the V gene TRBV6-5; 9 bases are shared with TRBD1. Germline loops: CDR1 MNHEY, CDR2 SVGAGI. Trimming at V came to 4 bases and at J to 2 bases, leaving 6 bases not matched to a gene. The CDR3 runs to 15 residues.